One T cell receptor beta chain is described in this entry. Its target antigen remains unknown. Base qualities are not provided; no much larger clone lies one nucleotide away. In the germline V gene, CDR1 corresponds to SGHTA and CDR2 to FQGTGA. From the cysteine up to the phenylalanine, the CDR3 has a length of 12 residues. The read is trimmed to its CDR3 DNA, 36 bases read in frame from base 1. V was cut back by 5 bases and J by 9 bases, leaving a gap of 11 bases between them. This entry is derived from a study of blood T cell repertoires in COVID-19 (dated by TCRdb to about 2020). For the study in its entirety: Collaborator samples came from the United States, Italy and Spain and covered acute and convalescent phases of COVID-19. The prospective study material was composed of cDNA or gDNA derived from T cells, B-cell-depleted T cells, or PBMCs. The dataset comprised deeply sampled blood TCRbeta repertoires from subjects exposed to, actively infected with, or recovered from COVID-19. The repertoires were released in a freely available public database intended as a resource for research on the immune response to SARS-CoV-2. The samples were drawn from two sources: the first 160 participants of the ongoing ImmuneRACE study, and over 950 subjects contributed by 6 global collaborators. A de-identified subject ID, COVID-19 status, age in years and sex were almost always included in the sample metadata. Where available, HLA class I and class II types were taken from metadata supplied by the sample provider and were not determined by assay-based typing. What the research found in general, with its limitations: How much clinical and demographic metadata was included differed by source and by participant, and the metadata was provided uncurated.

Participants in the prospective study were aged roughly 18 to 95 years, lived in over 20 United States geographic areas, and enrolled through a virtual design. Cohort assignment in the prospective study relied on participant-reported clinical history from a screening survey and a study questionnaire. Recovered participants in ImmuneRACE Cohort 3 were defined as having two consecutive negative NP/OP PCR tests, clearance from a healthcare professional, or resolution of symptoms. In the prospective study, whole blood, serum and a nasopharyngeal or oropharyngeal swab were collected from each participant by mobile phlebotomists. Prospective study participants could optionally give additional blood draws and questionnaires over a roughly two-month period. Prospective study blood samples were shipped either frozen or at room temperature before DNA extraction. TCRbeta CDR3 regions were amplified from genomic DNA using the immunoSEQ Assay, a bias-controlled multiplex PCR. Under the source paper's analysis protocol: Within the assay, amplification of reference gene primers was used to estimate how many nucleated cells each sample contained. To quantify the absolute abundance of each unique TCRbeta CDR3 rearrangement, sequence reads were collapsed and filtered. Productive Simpson clonality was computed per sample as the square root of Simpson's diversity index over productive rearrangements. In TCRdb, the immuneACCESS table is reduced to in-frame sequences with V and J assigned. These tables do not hold every clone; where another copy was compared, an unresolved V gene accounts for under half, and the others remain unexplained. V, J and clone size reflect that table, while D and trimming were determined from the DNA. The sample yields 150,000 to 200,000 clones; over 75% were counted once. The biggest ten clones account for about 5.6% of the sample.

Sequenced: PBMCs or T cells enriched from blood (not recorded which). This chain is built from TRBV7-3 and TRBJ2-1; the D gene is perhaps TRBD2, on 6 matching bases. The TCR comes from a man in his forties or fifties who had recovered from COVID-19. DNA sequence: TGTGCCAGCAGCCGCGTGGGGGGTGAGCAGTTCTTC. Its amino acids are CASSRVGGEQFF.